Shown below are 6 T cell receptor beta chains from a single sample sequenced in a study of cytomegalovirus exposure and HLA in healthy donors. The primer mix had 60 Vbeta and 13 Jbeta primers. Repertoires were generated with immunoSEQ multiplex PCR, while TCRdb's copy carries only in-frame clones and drops some. Its clone listing holds about 120,000 clones. The sequenced sample was PBMCs. These receptors came from a man in his forties in good health and CMV-seropositive.

Of note for this clone: Germline and junction disagree at one end, which may indicate a read error. The chain has TRBV10-1 and TRBJ2-1; TRBD2 aligns across 12 bases. The germline V gene has CDR1 WNHNN and CDR2 SYGVQD (reference sequence). This CDR3 is built from 18 residues. The CDR3 sequence is CATSALLAGGPRYNEQFF. CDR3 DNA: TGCGCCACCAGTGCGTTGCTAGCGGGAGGGCCCAGGTACAATGAGCAGTTCTTC.

This chain uses TRBV7-2 with TRBJ1-4; no firm D call. Between the trimmed V and J ends, which lost 1 base and 4 bases, there was a span of 7 bases. This CDR3 is built from 14 residues. Germline loops: CDR1 SGHTA, CDR2 FQGNSA. The CDR3 loop is CASSLGDFNEKLFF. As DNA, the CDR3 is TGTGCCAGCAGCTTAGGAGACTTTAATGAAAAACTGTTTTTT.

This chain links TRBV2 with TRBJ1-1; weak D call: TRBD1 (6 bases). CDR3 size: 11 residues. CDR1 is SNHLY, CDR2 FYNNEI, per germline. Deletions cut 7 bases from V and 7 bases from J, with 10 bases between. CDR3 coding DNA: TGTGCCAGCATCGAGGGGGTTGAAGCTTTCTTT. Translating gives CASIEGVEAFF.

This chain links TRBV11-2 with TRBJ2-4; weak D call: TRBD2 (6 bases). Trimming shortened V by 6 bases and J by 6 bases, and 18 bases separated the two germline ends. The CDR3 length is 15 residues. CDR1 and CDR2 (germline): SGHAT, FQNNGV. The CDR3 sequence: CASSLTGTSPNIQYF. The CDR3 bases are TGTGCCAGCAGTCTAACCGGGACTTCACCAAACATTCAGTACTTC.

The chain carries TRBV7-2 and TRBJ2-2; possibly TRBD2 for D (5 bases). The CDR3 length is 14 residues. V was pared by 5 bases and J by 2 bases, with 9 bases between. Germline V gene lookup returns CDR1 SGHTA and CDR2 FQGNSA. The CDR3 coding sequence is TGTGCCAGCAGCCATGGACTCAACACCGGGGAGCTGTTTTTT. This translates into CASSHGLNTGELFF.

The chain links TRBV5-1 to TRBJ1-1; 7 bases are shared with TRBD1. Germline assignment: CDR1 SGHRS and CDR2 YFSETQ. V trimming: 2 bases; J trimming: 1 base; junction bases outside the gene matches: 5. The CDR3 consists of 15 residues. The CDR3, as DNA: TGCGCCAGCAGCTTACTGACAGGGCGGAACACTGAAGCTTTCTTT. Its translation: CASSLLTGRNTEAFF.